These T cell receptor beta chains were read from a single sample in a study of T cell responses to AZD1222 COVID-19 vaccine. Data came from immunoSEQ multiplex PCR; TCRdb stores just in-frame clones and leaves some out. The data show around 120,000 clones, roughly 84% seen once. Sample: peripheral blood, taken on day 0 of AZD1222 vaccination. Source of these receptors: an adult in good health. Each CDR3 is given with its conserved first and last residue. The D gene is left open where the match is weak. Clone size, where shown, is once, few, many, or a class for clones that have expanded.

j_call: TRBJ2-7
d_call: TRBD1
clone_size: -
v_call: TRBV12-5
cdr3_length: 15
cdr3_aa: CASGRGTGGSYEQYF
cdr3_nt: TGTGCTAGTGGCCGTGGGACAGGGGGGTCCTACGAGCAGTACTTC

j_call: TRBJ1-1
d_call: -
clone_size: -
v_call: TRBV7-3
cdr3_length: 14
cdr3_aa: CASSFDSLNTEAFF
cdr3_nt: TGTGCCAGCAGCTTTGACAGTTTGAACACTGAAGCTTTCTTT

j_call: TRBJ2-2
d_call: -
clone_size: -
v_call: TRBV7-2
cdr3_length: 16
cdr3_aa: CASSRFRLANTGELFF
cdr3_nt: TGTGCCAGCAGCCGCTTTAGACTAGCGAACACCGGGGAGCTGTTTTTT

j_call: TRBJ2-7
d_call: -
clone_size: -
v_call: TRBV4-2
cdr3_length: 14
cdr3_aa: CASSQEGAGSGQYF
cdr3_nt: TGTGCCAGCAGCCAAGAGGGTGCGGGTTCTGGGCAGTACTTC

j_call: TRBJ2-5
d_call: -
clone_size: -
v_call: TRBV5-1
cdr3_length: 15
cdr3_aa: CASSLENRGGETQYF
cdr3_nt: TGCGCCAGCAGCTTGGAGAACAGGGGAGGCGAGACCCAGTACTTC

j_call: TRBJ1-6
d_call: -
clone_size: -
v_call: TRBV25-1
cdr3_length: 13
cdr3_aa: CASLGTYNSPLHF
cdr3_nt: TGTGCCAGCCTCGGGACCTATAATTCACCCCTCCACTTT

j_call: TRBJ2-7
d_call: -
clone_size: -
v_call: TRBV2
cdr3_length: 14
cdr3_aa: CASSEGQGGYEQYF
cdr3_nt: TGTGCCAGCAGTGAAGGGCAGGGGGGGTACGAGCAGTACTTC

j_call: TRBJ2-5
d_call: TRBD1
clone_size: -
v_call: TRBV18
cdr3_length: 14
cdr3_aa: CASSPRTGLETQYF
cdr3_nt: TGTGCCAGCTCACCCCGGACAGGGTTAGAGACCCAGTACTTC

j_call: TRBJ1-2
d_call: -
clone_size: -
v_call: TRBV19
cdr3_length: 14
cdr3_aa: CASSKIPNSLGYTF
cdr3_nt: TGTGCCAGTAGCAAAATCCCCAACAGCCTTGGCTACACCTTC

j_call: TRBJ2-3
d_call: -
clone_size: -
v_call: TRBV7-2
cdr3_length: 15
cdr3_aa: CASSLARVYTDTQYF
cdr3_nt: TGTGCCAGCAGCTTAGCTCGGGTATACACAGATACGCAGTATTTT

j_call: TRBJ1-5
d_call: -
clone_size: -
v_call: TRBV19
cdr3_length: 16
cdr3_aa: CASTPDRTYSNQPQHF
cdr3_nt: TGTGCCAGTACCCCCGACAGGACTTATAGCAATCAGCCCCAGCATTTT

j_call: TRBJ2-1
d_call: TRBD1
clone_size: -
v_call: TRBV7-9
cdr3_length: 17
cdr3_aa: CASSLVPGQGPEDEQFF
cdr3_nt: TGTGCCAGCAGCTTAGTTCCGGGACAGGGGCCAGAGGATGAGCAGTTCTTC

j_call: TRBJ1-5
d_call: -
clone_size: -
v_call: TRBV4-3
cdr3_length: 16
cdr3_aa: CASSQEGIASGQPQHF
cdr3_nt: TGCGCCAGCAGCCAAGAGGGGATAGCCTCTGGTCAGCCCCAGCATTTT

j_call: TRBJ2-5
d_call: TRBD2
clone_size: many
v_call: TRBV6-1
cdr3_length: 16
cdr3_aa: CASSEGVSGGQETQYF
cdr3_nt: TGTGCCAGCAGTGAAGGAGTTAGCGGGGGCCAAGAGACCCAGTACTTC

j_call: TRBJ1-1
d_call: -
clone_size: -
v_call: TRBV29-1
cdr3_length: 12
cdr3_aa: CSARETNTEAFF
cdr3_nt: TGCAGCGCCAGAGAAACGAACACTGAAGCTTTCTTT

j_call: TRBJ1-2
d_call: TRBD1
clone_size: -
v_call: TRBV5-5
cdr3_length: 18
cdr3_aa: CASSLRGTGGTLSYGYTF
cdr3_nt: TGTGCCAGCAGCTTGCGCGGGACAGGGGGCACACTATCCTATGGCTACACCTTC

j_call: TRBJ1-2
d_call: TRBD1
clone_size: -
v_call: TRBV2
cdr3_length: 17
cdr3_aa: CASSVDRDPRDNYGYTF
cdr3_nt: TGTGCCAGCAGTGTGGACAGGGACCCTAGGGATAACTATGGCTACACCTTC

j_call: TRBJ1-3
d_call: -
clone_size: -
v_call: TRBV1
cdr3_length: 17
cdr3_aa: CTSSQEQGALAGNTIYF
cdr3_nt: TGCACCAGCAGCCAAGAACAGGGGGCGTTGGCTGGAAACACCATATATTTT

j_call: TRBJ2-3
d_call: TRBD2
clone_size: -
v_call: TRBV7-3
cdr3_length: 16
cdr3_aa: CASSLASSGGAHTQYF
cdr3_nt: TGTGCCAGCAGCTTGGCATCTAGCGGGGGGGCTCATACGCAGTATTTT

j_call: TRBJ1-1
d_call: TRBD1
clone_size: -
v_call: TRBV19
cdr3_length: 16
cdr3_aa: CATLRHRGNMNTEAFF
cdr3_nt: TGTGCCACCCTTCGACACAGGGGAAACATGAACACTGAAGCTTTCTTT

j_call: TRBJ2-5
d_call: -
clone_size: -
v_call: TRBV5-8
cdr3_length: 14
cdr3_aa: CASSLRLREETQYF
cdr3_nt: TGTGCCAGCAGCTTGCGGCTTCGGGAAGAGACCCAGTACTTC

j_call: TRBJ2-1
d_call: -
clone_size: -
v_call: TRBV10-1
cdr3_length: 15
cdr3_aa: CASSRTGTQYNEQFF
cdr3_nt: TGCGCCAGCAGTAGAACCGGGACACAATACAATGAGCAGTTCTTC

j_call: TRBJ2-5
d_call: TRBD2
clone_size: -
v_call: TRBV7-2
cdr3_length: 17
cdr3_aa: CASSFVGGSGAQETQYF
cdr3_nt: TGTGCCAGCAGCTTTGTTGGGGGGAGCGGGGCCCAAGAGACCCAGTACTTC

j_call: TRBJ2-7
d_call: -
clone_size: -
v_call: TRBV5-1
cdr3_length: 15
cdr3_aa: CASSQSGTRSYEQYF
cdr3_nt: TGCGCCAGCAGCCAGAGCGGGACAAGATCCTACGAGCAGTACTTC

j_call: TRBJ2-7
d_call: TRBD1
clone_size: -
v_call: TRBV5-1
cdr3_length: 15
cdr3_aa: CASSLGGTGAYEQYF
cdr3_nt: TGCGCCAGCAGCTTGGGAGGGACAGGGGCCTACGAGCAGTACTTC

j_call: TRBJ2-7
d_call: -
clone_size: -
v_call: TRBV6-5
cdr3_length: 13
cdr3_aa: CASSREDGYEQYF
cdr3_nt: TGTGCCAGCAGCCGCGAAGACGGCTACGAGCAGTACTTC

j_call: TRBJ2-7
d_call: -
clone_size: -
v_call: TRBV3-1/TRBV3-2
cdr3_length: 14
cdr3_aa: CASSPRGRLYEQYF
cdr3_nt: TGTGCCAGCAGCCCCCGCGGCAGGCTCTACGAGCAGTACTTC

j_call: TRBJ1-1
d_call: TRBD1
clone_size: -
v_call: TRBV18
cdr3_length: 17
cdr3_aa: CASSPVPGQGGRTEAFF
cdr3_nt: TGTGCCAGCTCACCAGTCCCGGGACAGGGTGGTCGAACTGAAGCTTTCTTT

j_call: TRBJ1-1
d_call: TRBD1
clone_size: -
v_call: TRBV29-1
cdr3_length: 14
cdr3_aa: CSVRRGLSDTEAFF
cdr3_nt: TGCAGCGTCCGCAGGGGGCTAAGTGACACTGAAGCTTTCTTT

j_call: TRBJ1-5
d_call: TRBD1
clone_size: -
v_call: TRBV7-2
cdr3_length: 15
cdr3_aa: CASSPDRMSNQPQHF
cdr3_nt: TGTGCCAGCAGCCCGGACAGGATGAGCAATCAGCCCCAGCATTTT

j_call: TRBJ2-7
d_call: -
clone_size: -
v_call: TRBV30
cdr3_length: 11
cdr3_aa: CAWGDKFPSYF
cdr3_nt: TGTGCCTGGGGTGACAAATTCCCATCGTACTTC

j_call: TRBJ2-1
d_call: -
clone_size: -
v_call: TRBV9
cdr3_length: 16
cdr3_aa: CASSATGTVAYNEQFF
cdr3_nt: TGTGCCAGCAGCGCGACCGGGACGGTTGCCTACAATGAGCAGTTCTTC

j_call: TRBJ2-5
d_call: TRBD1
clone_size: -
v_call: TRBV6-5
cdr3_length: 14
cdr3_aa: CASSQQGYQETQYF
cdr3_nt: TGTGCCAGCAGTCAACAGGGGTACCAAGAGACCCAGTACTTC

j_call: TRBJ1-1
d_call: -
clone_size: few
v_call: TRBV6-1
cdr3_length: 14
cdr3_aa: CASSETGGITEAFF
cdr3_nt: TGTGCCAGCAGTGAAACAGGTGGCATCACTGAAGCTTTCTTT